Included here is one T cell receptor (beta chain) sequence, with context. Its antigen is not identified. This CDR3 has 15 amino acids. Germline assignment: CDR1 SEHNR and CDR2 FQNEAQ (reference sequence). After removal of 5 bases from V and 4 bases from J, the junction contained 6 bases not matched to a gene. This sample was taken from a study of shared clonotypes between healthy human individuals. Study-wide results and limits: Non-shared clonotypes had lower generation probabilities than those shared by all four donors.

At deep level, the assay was performed. Clones were sequenced by immunoSEQ multiplex PCR, and TCRdb holds only the in-frame ones, with some missing. This sample has around 700,000 clones, with more than 70% found just once. V gene TRBV7-9 combines with J gene TRBJ2-3; TRBD1 matches 10 bases. Sequencing used memory CD4+ T cells sorted from blood. Regarding subset: CD45RA-negative fraction. The TCR sequence derives from a woman under 40 in good health. The CDR3 nucleotides are TGTGCCAGCAGCCGTCCCGGGACAGGGGCAGATACGCAGTATTTT. The encoded protein is CASSRPGTGADTQYF.